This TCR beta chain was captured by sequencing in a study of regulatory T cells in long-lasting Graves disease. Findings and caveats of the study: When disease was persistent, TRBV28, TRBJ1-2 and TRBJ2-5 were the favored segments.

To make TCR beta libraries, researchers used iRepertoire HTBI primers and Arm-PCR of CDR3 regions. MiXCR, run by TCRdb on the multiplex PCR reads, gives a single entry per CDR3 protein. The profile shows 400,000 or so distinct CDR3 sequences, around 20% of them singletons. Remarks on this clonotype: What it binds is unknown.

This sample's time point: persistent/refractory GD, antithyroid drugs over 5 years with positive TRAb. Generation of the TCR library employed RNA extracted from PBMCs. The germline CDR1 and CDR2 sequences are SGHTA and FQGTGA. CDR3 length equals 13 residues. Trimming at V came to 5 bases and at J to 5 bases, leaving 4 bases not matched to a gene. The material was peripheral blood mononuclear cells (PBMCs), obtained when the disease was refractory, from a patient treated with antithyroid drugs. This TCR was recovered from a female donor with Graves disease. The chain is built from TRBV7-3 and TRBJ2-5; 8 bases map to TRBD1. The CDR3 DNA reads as TGTGCCAGCAGCGACACAGGGGGTGAGACCCAGTACTTC. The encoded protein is CASSDTGGETQYF.